These T cell receptor beta chains were read from a single sample in a study of shared clonotypes between healthy human individuals. The method was immunoSEQ multiplex PCR; TCRdb's version includes in-frame clones alone and lacks a portion of them. The sample shows 1.6 million or so clones, approximately 98.5% of them seen only once. Sequenced material: naive CD4+ T cells sorted from blood. These receptors were taken from a man younger than 45 in good health. Each CDR3 is given with its conserved first and last residue. The D gene is left open where the match is weak. A row's size may be missing; if present it is once, few, many or a size class.

CDR3 DNA,CDR3 protein,clone size,J gene,V gene,D gene
TGTGCCAGCAGCCCTAGCGGGACCCAAGAGACCCAGTACTTC,CASSPSGTQETQYF,NA,TRBJ2-5,TRBV7-2,TRBD2
TGTGCCAGCAGTGTTCGACTCAACAATGAGCAGTTCTTC,CASSVRLNNEQFF,once,TRBJ2-1,TRBV2,NA
TGTGCCAGCAGCCCACAGGGGGCGCTTCTCTCCGGGGAGCTGTTTTTT,CASSPQGALLSGELFF,NA,TRBJ2-2,TRBV5-4,TRBD1
TGTGCCAGCGTCTATAAACCTGGGGCCAACGTCCTGACTTTC,CASVYKPGANVLTF,NA,TRBJ2-6,TRBV6-1,NA
TGTGCCAGCAGCCAAGCCGGGACAGGGGTCACCGGGGAGCTGTTTTTT,CASSQAGTGVTGELFF,once,TRBJ2-2,TRBV5-6,TRBD1
TGTGCCAGCAAAGTAGTTGGCTACGAACAGTACTTC,CASKVVGYEQYF,NA,TRBJ2-7,TRBV6-1,NA
TGTGCCAGCAGCTTGGGGTCAGCCCAAGAGACCCAGTACTTC,CASSLGSAQETQYF,NA,TRBJ2-5,TRBV7-3,NA
TGTGCCAGCAGTTCGGGACAGGGGTCCAATCAGCCCCAGCATTTT,CASSSGQGSNQPQHF,NA,TRBJ1-5,TRBV27,TRBD1
TGCGCCAGCAGAATTGACAGTGGGGATGGCTACACCTTC,CASRIDSGDGYTF,NA,TRBJ1-2,TRBV5-1,NA
TGTGCCAGCAGTGGACAGGGGAACTCCTACGAGCAGTACTTC,CASSGQGNSYEQYF,once,TRBJ2-7,TRBV6-1,TRBD1
TGTGCCAGCTCACCCACGCTCCCGGGGGCGGTCGGGGCCAACGTCCTGACTTTC,CASSPTLPGAVGANVLTF,NA,TRBJ2-6,TRBV18,NA
TGCGCCAGCAGTGGGACAGGGAGACAGCCCCAGCATTTT,CASSGTGRQPQHF,NA,TRBJ1-5,TRBV10-2,TRBD1
TGTGCCAGCAGCTTTAGTACGGGCACTGAAGCTTTCTTT,CASSFSTGTEAFF,NA,TRBJ1-1,TRBV7-2,NA
TGTGCCAGCAGCCCGCAGGGAGTCTACGAGCAGTACTTC,CASSPQGVYEQYF,NA,TRBJ2-7,TRBV14,NA
TGCGCCAGCAGCCAAGAATGGACAGTAACCTACGAGCAGTACTTC,CASSQEWTVTYEQYF,NA,TRBJ2-7,TRBV4-3,NA
TGTGCCAGTAGTACACCCCGATCCGGGACTAGCGGGAGGCACCGTCTCAAAGAGACCCAGTACTTC,CASSTPRSGTSGRHRLKETQYF,NA,TRBJ2-5,TRBV19,TRBD2
TGTGCCAGCAGCTTGGTGGGGACGGACGAGCAGTACTTC,CASSLVGTDEQYF,NA,TRBJ2-7,TRBV5-6,NA
TGTGCCAGCAGCTTAGGGCAGTTGGGGGGCTACACCTTC,CASSLGQLGGYTF,NA,TRBJ1-2,TRBV5-4,NA
TGTGCCACCAGCAGACCCGGACTAGCGGGATCCTACGAGCAGTACTTC,CATSRPGLAGSYEQYF,NA,TRBJ2-7,TRBV15,TRBD2
TGTGCCAGCTCACCCCCGGAGCGACTGACGAAAAACATTCAGTACTTC,CASSPPERLTKNIQYF,NA,TRBJ2-4,TRBV18,NA
TGTGCCACCAGCAGAAACCAGGGCGACGAGCAGTACTTC,CATSRNQGDEQYF,NA,TRBJ2-7,TRBV15,NA
TGCGCCAGCAGCTTGGCGCGGGAAATATCCTACGAGCAGTACTTC,CASSLAREISYEQYF,NA,TRBJ2-7,TRBV5-1,NA
TGTGCCAGCAGCGCGACTAGCGGGAGGGGTTATGCAGATACGCAGTATTTT,CASSATSGRGYADTQYF,NA,TRBJ2-3,TRBV9,TRBD2
TGTGCCAGCAGAAAAGGGGGCCTAGCTTTCTTT,CASRKGGLAFF,NA,TRBJ1-1,TRBV27,TRBD1
TGTGCCAGCAGCTTTGCCGTCTCCCCGGGGGAGCAGTACTTC,CASSFAVSPGEQYF,NA,TRBJ2-7,TRBV11-2,NA
TGCGCCAGCAGCTGGGGACAGGGGTTTCCAGAGACCCAGTACTTC,CASSWGQGFPETQYF,NA,TRBJ2-5,TRBV5-1,TRBD1
TGTGCCAGCAGTTACTCCCAACCGCCCTACGAGCAGTACTTC,CASSYSQPPYEQYF,NA,TRBJ2-7,TRBV6-6,NA
TGTGCCAGCAGCTCAATGATAGGGGGGGTCAGTGAAGCTTTCTTT,CASSSMIGGVSEAFF,NA,TRBJ1-1,TRBV11-2,NA
TGTGCCAGCTCACCACGCCAGCGACCCTACGAGCAGTACTTC,CASSPRQRPYEQYF,once,TRBJ2-7,TRBV18,NA
TGTGCCAGCGGGGCCTTAGTAGCTCCCGGGGAGCTGTTTTTT,CASGALVAPGELFF,NA,TRBJ2-2,TRBV9,NA
TGTGCCATCAAGCGCGAGGAGCTAAACACCGGGGAGCTGTTTTTT,CAIKREELNTGELFF,NA,TRBJ2-2,TRBV10-3,NA
TGTGCCAGCAGCCAAGATGAGGGTCCCTTCCAGGAAAAACTGTTTTTT,CASSQDEGPFQEKLFF,NA,TRBJ1-4,TRBV14,NA
TGCGCCAGCAGCTTGGTTACGACAGGACACAACACAGATACGCAGTATTTT,CASSLVTTGHNTDTQYF,NA,TRBJ2-3,TRBV5-1,NA
TGTGCCAGCAGAGGCTATACAGGGGGCGGCCAAGAGACCCAGTACTTC,CASRGYTGGGQETQYF,NA,TRBJ2-5,TRBV27,TRBD1
TGTGCCAGCAGCTTAGGGTCGGGACTAATGAACAATGAGCAGTTCTTC,CASSLGSGLMNNEQFF,NA,TRBJ2-1,TRBV13,TRBD2
TGTGCCAGCATCACAGCGGGGGACAGGGTTAACTATGGCTACACCTTC,CASITAGDRVNYGYTF,NA,TRBJ1-2,TRBV28,TRBD1
TGTGCCAGCAGCGTTACCGCTAGCGGGACCTACGAGCAGTACTTC,CASSVTASGTYEQYF,NA,TRBJ2-7,TRBV9,TRBD2
TGTGCCAGCAGCGTACTACCGGGACAGCCCTTCTATGGCTACACCTTC,CASSVLPGQPFYGYTF,NA,TRBJ1-2,TRBV5-8,TRBD1
TGTGCCAGCTCCGGGAGGGGGACTAGCGGTTACAATGAGCAGTTCTTC,CASSGRGTSGYNEQFF,NA,TRBJ2-1,TRBV28,TRBD2
TGCGCCAGCAGCTTGGGGTCTAGCGGGAGTGTCTACGAGCAGTACTTC,CASSLGSSGSVYEQYF,NA,TRBJ2-7,TRBV5-1,TRBD2
TGTGCCAGCAGAGGGATCGGCACAGATACGCAGTATTTT,CASRGIGTDTQYF,once,TRBJ2-3,TRBV9,NA
TGTGCCAGCAGAACAGCAACAGGTGTCTATGGCTACACCTTC,CASRTATGVYGYTF,NA,TRBJ1-2,TRBV27,NA
TGTGCCAGCAGCCTCAATGGCGGGACCCAGTACTTC,CASSLNGGTQYF,NA,TRBJ2-5,TRBV5-6,NA
TGTGCCAGTAGTATCCCGCTAGCGGGTCGGGAGCTGTTTTTT,CASSIPLAGRELFF,NA,TRBJ2-2,TRBV19,TRBD2
TGCGCCAGCAGCCGGGACAGGAGCTCTGGAAACACCATATATTTT,CASSRDRSSGNTIYF,NA,TRBJ1-3,TRBV5-1,TRBD1
TGCGCCAGCAGTGAGGGACTAGCGGGCTACGAGCAGTACTTC,CASSEGLAGYEQYF,few,TRBJ2-7,TRBV10-1,TRBD2
TGTGCCACCCGAACCCTTCGGGGAGGATACGAGCAGTACTTC,CATRTLRGGYEQYF,NA,TRBJ2-7,TRBV27,NA
TGTGCCAGCAGCCCCGACAGGACCTCCTACGAGCAGTACTTC,CASSPDRTSYEQYF,NA,TRBJ2-7,TRBV7-7,NA
TGTGCCAGCAGCTCGAAGGGGGGAGAGCAGTTCTTC,CASSSKGGEQFF,NA,TRBJ2-1,TRBV11-3,NA
TGCGCCAGCAGCCACCCCGAATGGGGGAACACTGAAGCTTTCTTT,CASSHPEWGNTEAFF,once,TRBJ1-1,TRBV4-1,NA
TGTGCCAGCTCTCTCAGGGAACTGACGGACCAAAGGAACAATGAGCAGTTCTTC,CASSLRELTDQRNNEQFF,NA,TRBJ2-1,TRBV18,NA
TGTGCCAGCAGTGCAAGACACGAACGGGGCACCGGGGAGCTGTTTTTT,CASSARHERGTGELFF,NA,TRBJ2-2,TRBV6-1,NA
TGTGCCAGCAGTTACTCTTCAGGGGGCGACGACGAGCAGTACTTC,CASSYSSGGDDEQYF,NA,TRBJ2-7,TRBV6-7,TRBD1
TGCGCCAGCAGCCAAGTGCGGGACCACTCCTACGAGCAGTACTTC,CASSQVRDHSYEQYF,NA,TRBJ2-7,TRBV4-3,NA